This paragraph reports one T cell receptor (beta chain). Germline and junction disagree at one end, which may indicate a read error. Those enrolled in Seattle joined during active infection and were followed longitudinally afterward. Some clones are missing from TCRdb's copy, which holds only in-frame ones; the method was immunoSEQ multiplex PCR. The table shows roughly 240,000 clones, with about 82% occurring only once. The data originate from a study of blood T cell repertoires in COVID-19. The clonotype was recovered from a man in his fifties with COVID-19, enrolled during active disease. Specimen: peripheral blood.

The CDR3 spells CASSQDGTSAETQYF. The DNA of the CDR3 is TGTGCCAGCAGCCAGGACGGGACTAGTGCAGAGACGCAGTATTTT. This chain joins TRBV4-2 and TRBJ2-3, with 8 bases aligning to TRBD2. CDR1 LGHNA and CDR2 YNFKEQ come from the germline V gene. The CDR3 runs 15 residues.